Below are 21 T cell receptor beta chains sequenced from a single sample in a study of blood T cells in healthy people across ages (dated by TCRdb to 2014 to 2015). Libraries came from 5' RACE. TCRdb shows the sequencer as Illumina HiSeq 2500. A second PCR of roughly 7 to 12 cycles was run with a J-beta primer mix and a sample-barcoded 5' primer. Starting from the raw public reads, TCRdb applied fastp trimming at Q25, assembled clones with MiXCR and retained in-frame beta chains. Every CDR3 protein is listed once, alongside the most common genes and DNA of its rows. This sample has roughly 1.6 million distinct CDR3 sequences in its table, and around 35% of those were observed once. The ten most abundant clones make up 11% of the sample. The sequencing sample was made of blood. These receptors came from a woman younger than 45 in good health.

This clonotype was seen a handful of times. This chain uses TRBV20-1 with TRBJ2-1; 8 nucleotides line up with TRBD2. This CDR3 region has 16 residues. CDR1 and CDR2 (germline): DFQATT, SNEGSKA (reference sequence). V was pared by 5 bases and J by 2 bases, with 11 bases of the junction left unmatched. CDR3 coding DNA: TGCAGTGCTGTACCGTATTTAGCGGGGACCTACAATGAGCAGTTCTTC. Its protein product is CSAVPYLAGTYNEQFF.

The CDR3 region is CASTFRGSTNEKLFF. The CDR3 DNA is TGTGCCAGCACCTTTAGGGGAAGCACTAATGAAAAACTGTTTTTT. The rearrangement links TRBV3-1 to TRBJ1-4, with D maybe TRBD1 (5 bases). V was shortened by 7 bases and J by 2 bases, with 14 bases between the two germline ends. The CDR3 is 15 amino acids. CDR1 is LGHDT, CDR2 YNNKEL, per germline (reference sequence).

V gene TRBV9 combines with J gene TRBJ2-5; D is ambiguous. The better agreement between TRBJ2-7 and the DNA end casts doubt on the J call. The germline CDR1 and CDR2 sequences are SGDLS and YYNGEE. This CDR3 has 14 residues. CDR3 nucleotide sequence: TGTGCCAGCAGCCTACGCTCGTCTTACCACGAGCAGTACTTC. The encoded protein is CASSLRSSYHEQYF.

This clonotype was recorded a few times. The chain carries TRBV27 and TRBJ1-5; possible D gene TRBD1, 5 bases. The ends were cut back, 5 bases at V and 0 bases at J, with 17 bases in the middle. Germline-derived CDR1 and CDR2 are MNHEY and SMNVEV (reference sequence). The CDR3 is 17 amino acids. CDR3 amino acids: CASSPTPGLNSNQPQHF. CDR3 nucleotides: TGTGCCAGCAGTCCGACCCCGGGACTGAATAGCAATCAGCCCCAGCATTTT.

Only one count was recorded for this clonotype. The chain has TRBV20-1 and TRBJ2-7; 8 nucleotides align to TRBD1. This CDR3 has 13 residues. Germline values: CDR1 DFQATT, CDR2 SNEGSKA (reference sequence). CDR3 protein: CGVPGQVSYEQYF. DNA of the CDR3: TGCGGCGTCCCGGGACAGGTGTCCTACGAGCAGTACTTC.

This clonotype appeared a few times. The chain joins TRBV20-1 to TRBJ2-3, with 10 bases aligning to TRBD2. Unmatched junction bases numbered 8, after V lost 3 bases and J lost 2 bases. The CDR3 extends over 16 amino acids. The germline gives CDR1 DFQATT, CDR2 SNEGSKA (reference sequence). CDR3 region: CSAREIAGGFTDTQYF. DNA of the CDR3: TGCAGTGCTAGGGAAATAGCGGGGGGCTTCACAGATACGCAGTATTTT.

V usage is TRBV5-1 and J usage is TRBJ2-1, with D possibly being TRBD2 (6 bases). Trimming removed 6 bases at V and 7 bases at J, with 17 bases between. This CDR3 spans 14 amino acids. In germline, CDR1 is SGHRS, CDR2 YFSETQ. CDR3 protein: CASTPLTSKNEQFF. DNA for the CDR3: TGCGCCAGCACCCCGCTTACTAGCAAGAATGAGCAGTTCTTC.

This clonotype was observed a few times. J is TRBJ2-3 and V is TRBV5-1; 11 bases map to TRBD2. CDR1 is SGHRS and CDR2 is YFSETQ in the germline V gene. With 3 bases clipped from V and 0 bases from J, the junction kept 12 bases outside the gene matches. The CDR3 runs 19 residues. The CDR3 region has the DNA TGCGCCAGCAGCTCCCTTGGGACTAGCGGAAGTACTAGCACAGATACGCAGTATTTT. Translating it yields CASSSLGTSGSTSTDTQYF.

This clonotype came up once. The CDR3 DNA follows: TGTGCCTGGAGTGTACTCGGCAGGGGAAATTCACCCCTCCACTTT. This encodes CAWSVLGRGNSPLHF. The rearrangement uses TRBV30 and TRBJ1-6; TRBD1 is a possible D gene (6 bases). This CDR3 contains 15 residues. Germline-derived CDR1 and CDR2 are GTSNPN and SVGIG (reference sequence). Deletions cut 0 bases from V and 7 bases from J, with 13 bases between.

This clonotype was seen only a few times. The chain carries TRBV25-1 and TRBJ2-3; a weak D match, TRBD1 (5 bases). V was clipped by 4 bases and J by 4 bases, with 9 bases between them. The CDR3 contains 13 residues. CDR1 and CDR2 (germline): MGHDK, SYGVNS. The CDR3 loop is CASSAQGSDTQYF. CDR3 in DNA: TGTGCCAGCAGTGCCCAGGGTTCAGATACGCAGTATTTT. Using reference TRBV25-1 and TRBJ2-3 for the parts outside the CDR3, the full variable domain is EADIYQTPRYLVIGTGKKITLECSQTMGHDKMYWYQQDPGMELHLIHYSYGVNSTEKGDLSSESTVSRIRTEHFPLTLESARPSHTSQYLCASSAQGSDTQYFGPGTRLTVL.

This clonotype came up a few times. The genes are TRBV5-1 and TRBJ2-3; possibly TRBD1 or TRBD2 for D (6 bases each). Between the trimmed V and J ends, which lost 2 bases and 3 bases, there was a span of 13 bases. This CDR3 comprises 15 residues. CDR1 SGHRS and CDR2 YFSETQ come from the germline V gene. The CDR3 bases are TGCGCCAGCAGCTTTTTCGGGGGCGAGACAGATACGCAGTATTTT. This encodes CASSFFGGETDTQYF.

This chain links TRBV2 with TRBJ1-5; D unresolved. Germline V gene lookup returns CDR1 SNHLY and CDR2 FYNNEI. CDR3 length: 13 amino acids. The V end was cut by 7 bases, the J end by 5 bases, with 12 bases between. The CDR3 protein is CASMLERDQPQHF. In DNA, the CDR3 is TGTGCCAGCATGCTAGAAAGAGATCAGCCCCAGCATTTT.

This sequence joins TRBV6-2 or TRBV6-3 and TRBJ2-1, with D possibly TRBD1 on 5 matching bases. Trimming stripped 10 bases from V and 8 bases from J, with 21 bases between. The CDR3 length is 14 residues. Germline CDR1 reads MNHEY; CDR2 reads SVGEGT. CDR3 loop: CATHPGQPLDEQFF. CDR3 coding DNA: TGTGCCACCCACCCAGGGCAACCTCTGGATGAGCAGTTCTTC.

This clonotype was recorded a few times. A junction end diverges from the germline sequence, so it may reflect a read error. The chain couples TRBV7-9 to TRBJ1-2; D is perhaps TRBD1 (6 bases). The germline V gene has CDR1 SEHNR and CDR2 FQNEAQ (reference sequence). The CDR3 covers 15 residues. This chain's CDR3 is CASSARITGTYGCTF. The CDR3 nucleotides are TGTGCCAGCAGCGCCCGGATTACAGGGACCTATGGCTGCACCTTC.

The V and J genes are TRBV10-2 and TRBJ2-1; D is undetermined. This CDR3 is built from 12 residues. Trimming pared 1 base from V and 4 bases from J, leaving 2 bases between. CDR1 and CDR2 from the germline V gene are WSHSY and SAAADI. The CDR3: CASSELYNEQFF. The CDR3 region has the DNA TGCGCCAGCAGTGAGTTGTACAATGAGCAGTTCTTC.

In its sample, this clonotype was seen a few times. A much bigger clone sits one base away, suggesting this may be a read error. The gene calls are TRBV29-1 and TRBJ1-2; tentative D call: TRBD1 (5 bases). Germline V gene sequence: CDR1 SQVTM, CDR2 ANQGSEA. The CDR3 is made up of 15 amino acids. CDR3: CSVEPPGFSNYSYTF. CDR3 bases: TGCAGCGTTGAACCCCCAGGGTTTTCTAACTATAGCTACACCTTC.

V and J are TRBV6-1 and TRBJ1-5; 12 positions agree with TRBD1. After removal of 2 bases from V and 4 bases from J, the junction contained 3 bases not matched to a gene. CDR3 length equals 16 residues. CDR1 and CDR2 (germline): MNHNS, SASEGT. CDR3 residues: CASSESGQGANQPQHF. The CDR3 DNA is TGTGCCAGCAGTGAATCGGGACAGGGGGCGAATCAGCCCCAGCATTTT.

DNA for the CDR3: TGTGCCAGCAGTCGCGGGACAGAGGCTGGCTACACCTTC. Translated: CASSRGTEAGYTF. The genes are TRBV28 and TRBJ1-2, with 7 bases that match TRBD1. Germline V gene lookup returns CDR1 MDHEN and CDR2 SYDVKM. Losses at the gene ends were 5 bases for V and 7 bases for J; bases not matched to a gene: 7. This CDR3 comprises 13 residues.

The chain employs TRBV6-2 or TRBV6-3 and TRBJ2-5; D may be TRBD2 (7 bases). The CDR3 has 15 residues. V was clipped by 7 bases and J by 1 base, with 16 bases between them. Germline CDR1 and CDR2: MNHEY and SVGEGT. The CDR3 here is CASTDAGAIQETQYF. CDR3 DNA: TGTGCCAGCACAGACGCGGGGGCGATCCAAGAGACCCAGTACTTC.

The chain is built from TRBV4-1 and TRBJ1-1; no definite D call. Germline CDR1 MGHRA, CDR2 YSYEKL. CDR3 length: 9 amino acids. V was clipped by 0 bases and J by 10 bases, with 0 bases between them. CDR3 nucleotides: TGCGCCAGCAGCCAAGAAGCTTTCTTT. Translated, it gives CASSQEAFF.

The V call is TRBV7-8, the J call TRBJ1-4, with no clear D. The CDR3 covers 14 residues. The V end lost 1 base, the J end lost 12 bases, and 15 bases lay between the germline ends. Germline V gene lookup returns CDR1 SGHVS and CDR2 FQNEAQ. Here the CDR3 reads CASSLGGRILELFF. The CDR3, as DNA: TGTGCCAGCAGCTTAGGTGGCAGAATTTTAGAACTGTTTTTT.